The clone carrying this T cell receptor beta chain was detected only a few times. V lost 5 bases and J lost 4, with 15 bases in between. The CDR3 runs 14 residues. In TCRdb, the RACE reads were re-called with MiXCR into one record per CDR3 protein. This table has under 200,000 distinct CDR3 sequences, about a quarter appearing once. This sample is drawn from a study of human T cells and chemical hapten exposure. The time point denotes: patch test 3, about 24 weeks after DPC sensitization. Treatment described: therapeutic diphenylcyclopropenone sensitization with weekly scalp DPC. This TCR was recovered from a woman aged 18-29 years with alopecia areata. Some clones in this sample may be carry-over from other donors' samples. The rearrangement uses TRBV12-3 or TRBV12-4 and TRBJ2-7; D is unclear. Sequencing used whole blood, obtained in connection with sensitization to the hapten diphenylcyclopropenone (DPC). CDR3: CASSLPRPPYEQYF. For the CDR3, the DNA is TGTGCCAGCAGTCTCCCTAGGCCCCCTTACGAGCAGTACTTC.